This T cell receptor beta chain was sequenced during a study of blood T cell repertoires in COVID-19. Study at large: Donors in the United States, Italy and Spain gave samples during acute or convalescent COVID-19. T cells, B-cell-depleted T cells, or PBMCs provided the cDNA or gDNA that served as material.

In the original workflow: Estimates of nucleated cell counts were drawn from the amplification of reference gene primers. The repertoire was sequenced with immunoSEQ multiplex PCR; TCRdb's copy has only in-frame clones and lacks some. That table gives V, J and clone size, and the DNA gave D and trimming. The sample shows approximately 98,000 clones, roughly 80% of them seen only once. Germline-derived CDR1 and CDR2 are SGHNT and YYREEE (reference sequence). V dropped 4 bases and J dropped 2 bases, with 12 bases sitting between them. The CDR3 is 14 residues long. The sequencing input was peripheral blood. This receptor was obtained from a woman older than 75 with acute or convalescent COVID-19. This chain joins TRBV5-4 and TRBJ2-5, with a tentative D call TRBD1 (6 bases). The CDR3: CASSTKTGQETQYF. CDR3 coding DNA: TGTGCCAGCAGCACTAAGACAGGACAAGAGACCCAGTACTTC.